This TCR beta chain was recorded in a study of cytotoxic CD8 clonotypes in ibrutinib-treated CLL. Study overall: Of the patients, roughly 10 were relapsed/refractory, roughly 16 treatment-naive and 17 to 18 IGHV unmutated. A median 12 months of treatment, range 6 to 36, preceded the collection of response samples.

Germline assignment: CDR1 MNHEY and CDR2 SMNVEV (reference sequence). Unmatched junction bases numbered 5, after V lost 3 bases and J lost 4 bases. The CDR3 length is 15 residues. Study outcomes and limitations: Baseline clonality, above age-matched healthy donor levels, tracked circulating CD8+ T-cell counts.

Method: immunoSEQ multiplex PCR; TCRdb's copy keeps in-frame clones and lacks some. The sample shows about 250,000 clones, 70% of them seen only once. On this clone: Its target is not known.

The source is a human donor with chronic lymphocytic leukemia. The chain links TRBV27 to TRBJ2-1, with 8 bases aligning to TRBD2. Material: PBMCs, obtained after 24 months of ibrutinib treatment. The CDR3 loop reads CASSFTGGDYNEQFF. CDR3 sequence (DNA): TGTGCCAGCAGTTTTACGGGAGGGGATTACAATGAGCAGTTCTTC.